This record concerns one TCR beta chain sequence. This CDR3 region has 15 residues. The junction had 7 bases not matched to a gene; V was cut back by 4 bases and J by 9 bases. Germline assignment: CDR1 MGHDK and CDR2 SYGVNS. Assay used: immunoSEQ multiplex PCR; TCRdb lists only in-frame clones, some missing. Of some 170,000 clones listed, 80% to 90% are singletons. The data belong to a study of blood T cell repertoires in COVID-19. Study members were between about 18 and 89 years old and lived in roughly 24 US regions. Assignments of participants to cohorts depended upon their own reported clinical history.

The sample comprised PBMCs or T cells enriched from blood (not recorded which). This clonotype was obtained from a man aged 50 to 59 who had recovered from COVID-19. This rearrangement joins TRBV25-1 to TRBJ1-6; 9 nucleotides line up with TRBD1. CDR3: CASSGNRGRGSPLHF. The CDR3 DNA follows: TGTGCCAGCAGTGGGAACAGGGGGCGCGGTTCACCCCTCCACTTT.